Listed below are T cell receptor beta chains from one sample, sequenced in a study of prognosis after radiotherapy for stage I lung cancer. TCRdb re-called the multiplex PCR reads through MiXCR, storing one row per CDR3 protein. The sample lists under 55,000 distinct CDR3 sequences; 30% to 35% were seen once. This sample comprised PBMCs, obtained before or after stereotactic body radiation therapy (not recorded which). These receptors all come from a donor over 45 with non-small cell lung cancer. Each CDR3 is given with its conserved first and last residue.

CASTQLAGKRRVFF	TRBJ2-1	14	TRBV12-3/TRBV12-4
CAWSPLASRAKKLFF	TRBJ1-4	15	TRBV30
CASSGMGQLSDEQYF	TRBJ2-7	15	TRBV18
CASSLTTANEQFF	TRBJ2-1	13	TRBV7-6
CASSWGRNTEAFF	TRBJ1-1	13	TRBV5-5
CASSLFADRNQPQHF	TRBJ1-5	15	TRBV7-2
CASSPLPPQGSFGSTIYF	TRBJ1-3	18	TRBV9
CASSEQQGGEQFF	TRBJ2-1	13	TRBV7-3
CASSFSVSGNTIYF	TRBJ1-3	14	TRBV5-5
CASITPTGGNNQPQHF	TRBJ1-5	16	TRBV6-2/TRBV6-3
CASSSRDLTGGYTF	TRBJ1-2	14	TRBV3-1
CASRWAGDTGELFF	TRBJ2-2	14	TRBV6-1
CASSTQSGVQQFF	TRBJ2-1	13	TRBV19
CATSGAPPGIAGGYTF	TRBJ1-2	16	TRBV15
CASSQGVAGGLGELFF	TRBJ2-2	16	TRBV4-2
CASSFRITWAKNIQYF	TRBJ2-4	16	TRBV27
CASSPEGGTDTQYF	TRBJ2-3	14	TRBV7-3
CASSAGYLDRGHEQYF	TRBJ2-7	16	TRBV2
CASSLFYEQYF	TRBJ2-7	11	TRBV12-3/TRBV12-4
CASRQGSLNQPQHF	TRBJ1-5	14	TRBV6-1
CASSPSSYLGNTIYF	TRBJ1-3	15	TRBV7-2
CATQTGLSTEAFF	TRBJ1-1	13	TRBV28
CASSETGTKNIQYF	TRBJ2-4	14	TRBV19